This T cell receptor beta chain is drawn from a study of cytomegalovirus exposure and HLA in healthy donors (TCRdb year 2017). Background on the whole study: An earlier analysis of roughly 500 of the donors reported 250 to 300 Gb of sequence data and more than 90 million unique TCR beta sequences from roughly 180 million T cells. An early release covering about 600 HLA-typed donors comprised about 300 gigabases of sequencing data and about 90 million unique TCR sequences. Of the 300 to 500 genotyped donors, over 80% were placed in the genetic ancestry cluster associated with self-reported Caucasian donors. The study was designed to test whether signatures of past pathogen exposure could be identified by cataloging public T cell receptors. Using immunosequencing, the study profiled T cell repertoires from 500 to 800 subjects and related those repertoires to cytomegalovirus serostatus. Besides the first cohort of roughly 640 subjects, a separate validation cohort made up of over 100 different subjects was used. High-throughput TCR immunosequencing, statistical association of individual TCRs with disease status, and machine learning were combined to predict cytomegalovirus infection status. To study patterns of TCR occurrence, a later analysis re-analyzed previously published TCR beta repertoires from 550 to 800 donors and added high-resolution HLA genotyping. Rather than using new phenotypic data, the later analysis identified candidate immune exposures from TCR beta sequences and from how often those sequences occurred across donors. An earlier analysis of more than 450 of the donors used high-throughput TCR beta sequencing to judge whether each TCR beta V gene segment behaved as functional or pseudogenic. Donor age, sex, ethnicity and CMV serostatus were compiled together with the repertoire data. In a later genetic analysis, genome-wide SNP genotypes for about 65% of the 666 donors were used, and that subset was treated as a discovery cohort. Every discovery cohort repertoire had been produced on one sequencing platform. HLA typing included class I and class II loci at four-digit resolution. The number of donors typed differed by locus, with 629-630 for A, B, C, DRB1 and DQB1, roughly 520 for DQA1, 600 to 610 for DPA1, and 472 for DPB1. Because of strong linkage in the cohort, roughly five DR-DQ haplotypes were treated as single units for association and clustering. On average, approximately 250,000 unique TCR beta nucleotide sequences were sequenced per donor among 300 to 500 genotyped donors of the cohort, with roughly 18% of those sequences being non-productive.

Paper-wide results and their limitations: The sequencing pipeline was judged likely to have produced a cluster of highly shared sequence variants as a technical artifact. Only TCR beta chains were sequenced in this cohort, and the absence of alpha or paired-chain data limited detectable features. It was suggested by the authors that the approach could potentially be generalized to other disease states and immunological phenotypes. A further reported finding was that TCR beta sequences accurately predicted the HLA-A and HLA-B alleles for most subjects in the first cohort. CMV serostatus was the only immune exposure information available for the cohort. The 87-base-pair reads could not distinguish some IMGT-functional V segments, including TRBV6-2 and TRBV6-3, so those segments were excluded. Presence/absence analyses assumed roughly uniform sequencing depth across donors, an assumption that may not hold. According to a later analysis, most CMV-associated TCR beta chains appeared to be HLA-restricted, and the HLA associations seemed to be driven largely by CMV exposure. Because HLA typing was unavailable for some donors at each locus, only the typed subset was used in association tests. The earlier analysis of nearly 600 of the donors excluded some 15 rarely observed V segments, including chromosome 9 orphons, because counts were too low. Strong co-occurrence of HLA alleles, especially DR and DQ, made assigning TCR associations to individual alleles difficult. In a later genetic analysis, a missense DCLRE1C variant was associated with V-gene and J-gene trimming of TCR beta chains, and the association was replicated in an independent cohort. Specific HLA alleles were associated with 16,951 TCR beta sequences at a false discovery rate of 0.05 in a later analysis. A total of about 150 TCR beta chains were listed by the study as associated with cytomegalovirus. Most TCR sequences were seen in very few donors, while some public TCRs were found in many individuals. Correlated functional status among segregating V segments might be attributable to linkage disequilibrium, but an unknown experimental factor could not be ruled out. A few of the identified cytomegalovirus-associated TCR beta chains were confirmed in vitro to be specific for cytomegalovirus antigens. In a later analysis, the rate of TCR association differed among HLA loci, with DRB1 alleles having the most associated TCRs and HLA-C alleles having the fewest. According to a later analysis, parvovirus B19, influenza, CMV and Epstein-Barr virus appeared linked to several top co-occurrence clusters. In an earlier analysis of roughly 500 of the donors, most TCR beta V segments appeared in productive rearrangements about 87% or about 30% of the time, broadly matching IMGT annotations. A later genetic analysis reported fewer N-insertions in productive TCRs among donors in an Asian-associated ancestry cluster than the roughly 700-donor mean. Compared with equally common non-associated chains, HLA-associated TCR beta chains in a later analysis were more clonally expanded and had lower generation probabilities. The classifier was reported to diagnose cytomegalovirus status with high specificity and sensitivity in both the original and validation cohorts.

Preparation of the library involved the immunoSEQ multiplex PCR assay. A mixture of 60 forward primers for TCR Vbeta segments and 13 reverse primers for TCR Jbeta segments was used in the multiplex PCR. The CDR3 region of rearranged TCR beta genes was amplified from genomic DNA by a multiplex PCR assay. On the Illumina HiSeq System, the amplified TCR beta libraries were sequenced as 87-base-pair reads. The authors' analysis ran thus. A later analysis counted about 80 million unique TCR beta chains across the 666 repertoires, and around 12 million of these chains were shared by at least two donors. Raw reads were error-corrected and collapsed into unique sequences by a nearest-neighbor algorithm in which closely related sequences were merged to remove PCR and sequencing errors. Alignment of CDR3 sequences to IMGT reference sequences was used to assign V, D and J gene segments. For a sequence to be retained, at least a six-nucleotide match to both a V gene segment and a J gene segment was required. A rearrangement was called productive if the CDR3 had no stop codons and remained in frame with V and J, and every other rearrangement was called non-productive. CDR3 was defined by IMGT convention, running from the second conserved V-encoded cysteine to the conserved J-encoded phenylalanine. The earlier analysis of 500 to 600 of the donors excluded sequences that lacked an unambiguous match to a single V gene segment. An earlier analysis of a few hundred of the donors called V segments functional above 56.7% productive rearrangements and segregating when the between-donor standard deviation exceeded 5%. A statistical classification framework was built for diagnosing cytomegalovirus status from the catalog of TCR beta chain sequences. In a later analysis, TCR nucleotide sequences were compared against IMGT/GENE-DB human TR gene sequences so that V and J genes could be assigned. A later analysis assigned CDR3 sequences and most-parsimonious VDJ recombination scenarios with the TCRdist pipeline. In a later analysis, each TCR beta chain was defined by its CDR3 amino acid sequence together with its V-gene family, and reads lacking a unique V-gene family were excluded. As a way to deal with suspected cross-contamination and a sequencing artifact, a later analysis dropped roughly 600 nucleotide sequences that were highly shared and had low generation probability. For each public chain, a later analysis derived a clonal expansion index from normalized ranks of inferred template counts within each repertoire. In a later analysis, generation probabilities were computed using a VDJ recombination model fitted to out-of-frame rearrangements, and the results were checked against IGoR. Hypergeometric tests were used in a later analysis to score TCR-TCR, TCR-HLA and TCR-CMV co-occurrence, with a repertoire-size bias correction applied to the TCR pairs. To estimate false discovery rates, a later analysis permuted the HLA or CMV assignments 20 times. In a later analysis, co-occurring TCRs were grouped with DBSCAN, and TCRdist sequence similarity was added when clustering was performed within HLA-allele-positive subsets. For co-occurrence clustering, repertoires with fewer than 30,000 or more than 120,000 public chains were excluded, along with five repertoires with anomalous nucleotide sharing. TCRdb's version of the immuneACCESS table is confined to in-frame rearrangements and falls short of the full clone set. An unresolved V gene accounts for under half of the shortfall where checked; the remainder is of unknown origin. V and J calls and clone size are as listed in that table; D and trimming were resolved from the DNA. This sample has 90,000 to 120,000 clones in its table, and approximately 76% of those were observed once. Clones ranked in the top ten supply about 5.7% of the sample.

This clone appeared a single time. Which antigen it targets is not known. No base quality information exists; no much larger clone differs at one position. Based on the germline V gene (reference sequence), the CDR1 and CDR2 sequences are MNHEY and SMNVEV. The germline V and J ends show losses of 7 bases and 3 bases respectively, and no gene match explains 11 bases of the junction. Including cysteine and phenylalanine, the CDR3 has 15 amino acids. Of the read, only the CDR3 DNA is kept; its 45 bases are in frame from base 1. The cohort consisted of hundreds of healthy bone marrow donors. Cohort members were all nominally healthy when sampled, although unrecorded immune exposures were likely present. The donor tested CMV seropositive, placing the donor among the 290 or so seropositive members of the cohort. Every donor gave a peripheral blood sample, and the peripheral blood mononuclear cells from that sample were used for TCR beta sequencing. Genomic DNA was extracted from the blood cell samples with the Qiagen DNeasy Blood Extraction Kit.

Sequenced input: PBMCs. The sequence links TRBV27 to TRBJ2-7; TRBD2 lines up with 8 middle nucleotides. The sequence was obtained from a young woman in good health and CMV-seropositive. CDR3 sequence: CASTKKSGSSYEQYF. The DNA sequence reads TGTGCCAGCACCAAAAAGAGCGGGAGTAGCTACGAGCAGTACTTC.